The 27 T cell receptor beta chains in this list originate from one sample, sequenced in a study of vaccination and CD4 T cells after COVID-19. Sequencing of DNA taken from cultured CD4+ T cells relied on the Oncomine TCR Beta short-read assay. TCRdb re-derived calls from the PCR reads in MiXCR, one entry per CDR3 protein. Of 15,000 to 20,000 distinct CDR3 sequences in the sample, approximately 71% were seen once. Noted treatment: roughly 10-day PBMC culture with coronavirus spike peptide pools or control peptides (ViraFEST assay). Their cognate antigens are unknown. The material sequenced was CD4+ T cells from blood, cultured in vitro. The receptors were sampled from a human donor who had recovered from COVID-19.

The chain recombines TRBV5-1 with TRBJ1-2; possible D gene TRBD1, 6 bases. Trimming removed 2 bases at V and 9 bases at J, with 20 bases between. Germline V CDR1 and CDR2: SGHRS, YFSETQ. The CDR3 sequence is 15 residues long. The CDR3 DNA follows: TGCGCCAGCAGCTTAACTACAGGGTTTCGGCATAGCTACACCTTC. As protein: CASSLTTGFRHSYTF.

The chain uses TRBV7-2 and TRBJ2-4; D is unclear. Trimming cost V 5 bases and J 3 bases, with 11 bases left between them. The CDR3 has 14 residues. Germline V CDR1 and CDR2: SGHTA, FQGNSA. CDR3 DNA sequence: TGTGCCAGCAGCCCCCTTCTAGACAAAAACATTCAGTACTTC. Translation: CASSPLLDKNIQYF.

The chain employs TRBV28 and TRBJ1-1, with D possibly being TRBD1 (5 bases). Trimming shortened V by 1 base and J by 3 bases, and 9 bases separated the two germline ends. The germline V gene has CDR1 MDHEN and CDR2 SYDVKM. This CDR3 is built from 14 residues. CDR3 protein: CASSLSTGYTEAFF. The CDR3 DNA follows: TGTGCCAGCAGTTTATCAACAGGATACACTGAAGCTTTCTTT.

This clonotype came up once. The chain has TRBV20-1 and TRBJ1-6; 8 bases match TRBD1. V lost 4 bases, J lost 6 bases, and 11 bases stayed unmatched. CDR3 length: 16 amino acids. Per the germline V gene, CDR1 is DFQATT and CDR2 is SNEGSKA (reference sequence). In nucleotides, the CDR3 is TGCAGTGCTACTAGGACAGGGACCATAATTAATTCACCCCTCCACTTT. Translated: CSATRTGTIINSPLHF.

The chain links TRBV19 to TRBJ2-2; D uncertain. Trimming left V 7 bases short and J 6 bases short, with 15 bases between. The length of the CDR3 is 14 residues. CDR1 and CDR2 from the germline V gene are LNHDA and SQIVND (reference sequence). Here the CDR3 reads CASIPRKGAGELFF. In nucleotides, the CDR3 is TGTGCCAGTATCCCTCGAAAGGGCGCCGGGGAGCTGTTTTTT.

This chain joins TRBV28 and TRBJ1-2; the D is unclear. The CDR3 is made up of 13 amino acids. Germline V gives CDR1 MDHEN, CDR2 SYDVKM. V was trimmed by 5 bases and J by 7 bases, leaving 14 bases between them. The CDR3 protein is CASSLRLSGGYTF. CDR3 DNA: TGTGCCAGCAGTCTGCGTCTGTCTGGTGGCTACACCTTC.

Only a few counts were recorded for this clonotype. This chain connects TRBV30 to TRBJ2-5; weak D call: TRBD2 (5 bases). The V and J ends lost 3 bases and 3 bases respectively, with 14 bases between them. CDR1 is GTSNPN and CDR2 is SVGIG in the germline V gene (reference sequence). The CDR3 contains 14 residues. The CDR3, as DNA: TGTGCCTGGAGCCACATTCGGGGAAAAGAGACCCAGTACTTC. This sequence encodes CAWSHIRGKETQYF.

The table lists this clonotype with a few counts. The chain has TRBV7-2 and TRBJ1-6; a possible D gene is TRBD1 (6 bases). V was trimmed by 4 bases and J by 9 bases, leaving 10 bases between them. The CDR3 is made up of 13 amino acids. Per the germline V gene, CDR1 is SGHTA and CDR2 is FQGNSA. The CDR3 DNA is TGTGCCAGCAGCTATGCAGGGGTTTCACCCCTCCACTTT. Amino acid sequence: CASSYAGVSPLHF. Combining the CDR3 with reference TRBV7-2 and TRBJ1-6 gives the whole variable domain GAGVSQSPSNKVTEKGKDVELRCDPISGHTALYWYRQSLGQGLEFLIYFQGNSAPDKSGLPSDRFSAERTGGSVSTLTIQRTQQEDSAVYLCASSYAGVSPLHFGNGTRLTVT.

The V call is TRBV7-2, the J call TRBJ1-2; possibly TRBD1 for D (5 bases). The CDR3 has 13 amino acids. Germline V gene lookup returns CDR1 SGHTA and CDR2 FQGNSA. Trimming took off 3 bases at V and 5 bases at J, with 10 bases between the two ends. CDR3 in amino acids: CASSFTGVYGYTF. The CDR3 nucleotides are TGTGCCAGCAGCTTCACAGGAGTATATGGCTACACCTTC.

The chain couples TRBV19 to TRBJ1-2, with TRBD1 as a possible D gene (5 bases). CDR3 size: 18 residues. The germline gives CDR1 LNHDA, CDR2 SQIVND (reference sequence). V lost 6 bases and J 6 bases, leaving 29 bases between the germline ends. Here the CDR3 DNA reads TGTGCCAGTAGCCCTAGTCAGCTTCGGATGGCTACACAGGATGGCTACACCTTC. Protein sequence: CASSPSQLRMATQDGYTF.

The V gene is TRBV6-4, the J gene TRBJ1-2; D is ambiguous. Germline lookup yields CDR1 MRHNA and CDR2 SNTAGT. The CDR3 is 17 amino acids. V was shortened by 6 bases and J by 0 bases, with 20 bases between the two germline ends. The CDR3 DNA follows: TGTGCCAGCAGACCCGGAGCGGCGCTAGGACCTAACTATGGCTACACCTTC. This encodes CASRPGAALGPNYGYTF.

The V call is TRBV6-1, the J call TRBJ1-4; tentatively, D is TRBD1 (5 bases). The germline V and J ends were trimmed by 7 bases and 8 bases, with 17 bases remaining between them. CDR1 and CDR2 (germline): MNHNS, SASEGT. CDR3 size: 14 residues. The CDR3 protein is CASTPDRDWEKLFF. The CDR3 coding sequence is TGTGCCAGCACCCCCGACAGAGATTGGGAAAAACTGTTTTTT.

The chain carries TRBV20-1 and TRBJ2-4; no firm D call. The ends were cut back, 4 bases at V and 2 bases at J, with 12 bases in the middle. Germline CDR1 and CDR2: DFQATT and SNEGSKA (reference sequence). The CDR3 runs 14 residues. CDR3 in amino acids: CSAITTQSKNIQYF. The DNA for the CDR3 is TGCAGTGCTATTACTACCCAATCCAAAAACATTCAGTACTTC.

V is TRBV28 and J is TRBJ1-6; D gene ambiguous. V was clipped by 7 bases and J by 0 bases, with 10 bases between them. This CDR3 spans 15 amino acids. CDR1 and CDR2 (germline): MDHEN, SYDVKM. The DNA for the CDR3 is TGTGCCAGCACTAAACACAGCTCCTATAATTCACCCCTCCACTTT. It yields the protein CASTKHSSYNSPLHF.

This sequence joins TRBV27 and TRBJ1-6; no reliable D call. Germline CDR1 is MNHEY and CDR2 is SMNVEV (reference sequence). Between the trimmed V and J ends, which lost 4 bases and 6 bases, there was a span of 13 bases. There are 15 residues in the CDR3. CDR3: CASSSIWHPNSPLHF. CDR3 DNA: TGTGCCAGCAGTTCCATTTGGCACCCTAATTCACCCCTCCACTTT.

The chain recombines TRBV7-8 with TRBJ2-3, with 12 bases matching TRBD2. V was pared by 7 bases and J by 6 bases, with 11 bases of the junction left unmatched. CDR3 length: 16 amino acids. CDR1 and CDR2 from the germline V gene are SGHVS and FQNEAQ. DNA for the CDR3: TGTGCCAGCAAACTTATGAGACTAGCGGGAGACGATACGCAGTATTTT. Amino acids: CASKLMRLAGDDTQYF. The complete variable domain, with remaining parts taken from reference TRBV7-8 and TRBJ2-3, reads GAGVSQSPRYKVAKRGQDVALRCDPISGHVSLFWYQQALGQGPEFLTYFQNEAQLDKSGLPSDRFFAERPEGSVSTLKIQRTQQEDSAVYLCASKLMRLAGDDTQYFGPGTRLTVL.

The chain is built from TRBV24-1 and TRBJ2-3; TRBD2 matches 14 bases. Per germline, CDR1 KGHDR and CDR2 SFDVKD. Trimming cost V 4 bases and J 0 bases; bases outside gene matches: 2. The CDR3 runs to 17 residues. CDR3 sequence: CATSERTSGRSTDTQYF. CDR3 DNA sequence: TGTGCCACCAGTGAACGGACTAGCGGGAGGAGCACAGATACGCAGTATTTT.

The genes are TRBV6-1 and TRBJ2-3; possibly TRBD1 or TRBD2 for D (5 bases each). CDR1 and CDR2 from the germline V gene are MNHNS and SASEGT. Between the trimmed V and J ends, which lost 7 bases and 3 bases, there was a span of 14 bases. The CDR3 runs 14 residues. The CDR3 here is CASTQWGPTDTQYF. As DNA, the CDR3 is TGTGCCAGCACTCAGTGGGGACCTACAGATACGCAGTATTTT.

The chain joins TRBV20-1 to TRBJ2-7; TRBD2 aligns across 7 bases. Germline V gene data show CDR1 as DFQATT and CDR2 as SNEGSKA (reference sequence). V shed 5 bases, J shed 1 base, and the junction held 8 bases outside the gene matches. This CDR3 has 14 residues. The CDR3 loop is CSAAPGGASYEQYF. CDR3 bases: TGCAGTGCTGCCCCGGGGGGAGCGTCCTACGAGCAGTACTTC.

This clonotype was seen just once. CDR3 nucleotides: TGTGCCAGCAGACCTCCGGGACAGGGACTCTCTGGGGCCAACGTCCTGACTTTC. Protein: CASRPPGQGLSGANVLTF. This chain links TRBV6-2 or TRBV6-3 with TRBJ2-6; 9 nucleotides agree with TRBD1. In germline, CDR1 is MNHEY, CDR2 SVGEGT. The CDR3 is made up of 18 amino acids. The J segment lost 0 bases and the V segment lost 6 bases, leaving 9 bases of the junction unmatched.

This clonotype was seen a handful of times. In nucleotides, the CDR3 is TGCAGTGCTAGAGAGGGACAGGGAATAGGACAGCCCCAGCATTTT. Protein: CSAREGQGIGQPQHF. V usage is TRBV20-1 and J usage is TRBJ1-5, with TRBD1 matching over 9 bases. The trim removed 0 bases at V and 7 bases at J, leaving 7 bases unmatched. Germline V gene data show CDR1 as DFQATT and CDR2 as SNEGSKA (reference sequence). This CDR3 has 15 residues.

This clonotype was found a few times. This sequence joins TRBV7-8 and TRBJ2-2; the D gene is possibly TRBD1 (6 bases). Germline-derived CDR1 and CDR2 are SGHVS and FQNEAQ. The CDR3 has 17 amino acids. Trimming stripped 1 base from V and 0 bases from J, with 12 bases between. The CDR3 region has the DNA TGTGCCAGCAGCTTAGGGATACAGGGTCCGAACACCGGGGAGCTGTTTTTT. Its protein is CASSLGIQGPNTGELFF.

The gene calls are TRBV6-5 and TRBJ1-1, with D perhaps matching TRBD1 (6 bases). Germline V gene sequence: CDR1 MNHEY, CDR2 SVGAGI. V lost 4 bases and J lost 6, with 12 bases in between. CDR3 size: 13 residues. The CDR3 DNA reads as TGTGCCAGCAGTTCCCGAACAGGGTCTGAAGCTTTCTTT. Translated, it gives CASSSRTGSEAFF.

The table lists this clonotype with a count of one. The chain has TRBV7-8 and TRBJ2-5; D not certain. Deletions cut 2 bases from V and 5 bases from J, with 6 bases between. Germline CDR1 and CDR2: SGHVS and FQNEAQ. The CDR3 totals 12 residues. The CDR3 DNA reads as TGTGCCAGCAGCTTAATTTGGGAGACCCAGTACTTC. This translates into CASSLIWETQYF.

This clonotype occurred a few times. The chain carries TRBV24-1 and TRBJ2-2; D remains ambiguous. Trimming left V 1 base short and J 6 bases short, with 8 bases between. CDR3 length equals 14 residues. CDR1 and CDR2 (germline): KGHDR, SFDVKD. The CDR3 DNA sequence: TGTGCCACCAGTGATTTCAGCCAGGCCGGGGAGCTGTTTTTT. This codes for CATSDFSQAGELFF.

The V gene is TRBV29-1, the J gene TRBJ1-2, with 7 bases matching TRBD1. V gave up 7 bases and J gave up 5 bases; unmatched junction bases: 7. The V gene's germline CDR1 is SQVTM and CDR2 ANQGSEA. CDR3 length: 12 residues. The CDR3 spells CSGTQGKYGYTF. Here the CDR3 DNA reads TGCAGCGGGACACAGGGGAAGTATGGCTACACCTTC.

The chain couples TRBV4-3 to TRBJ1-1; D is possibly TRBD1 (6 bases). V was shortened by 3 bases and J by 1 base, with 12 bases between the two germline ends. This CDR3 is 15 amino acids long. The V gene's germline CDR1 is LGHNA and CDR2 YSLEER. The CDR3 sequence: CASSHLGTRNTEAFF. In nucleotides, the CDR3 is TGCGCCAGCAGCCACCTTGGGACAAGGAACACTGAAGCTTTCTTT.